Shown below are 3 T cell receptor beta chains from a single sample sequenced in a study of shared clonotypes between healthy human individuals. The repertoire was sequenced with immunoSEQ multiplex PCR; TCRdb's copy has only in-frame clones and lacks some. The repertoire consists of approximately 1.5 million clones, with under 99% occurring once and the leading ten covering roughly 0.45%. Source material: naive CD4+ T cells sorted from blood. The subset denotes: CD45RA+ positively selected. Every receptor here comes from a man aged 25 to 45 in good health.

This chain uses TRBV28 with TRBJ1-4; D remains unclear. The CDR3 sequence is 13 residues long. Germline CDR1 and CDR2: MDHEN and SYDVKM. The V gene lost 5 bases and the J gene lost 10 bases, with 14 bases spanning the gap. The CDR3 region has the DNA TGTGCCAGCAGTCCCTTTCCGGGTCTAAAACTGTTTTTT. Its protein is CASSPFPGLKLFF. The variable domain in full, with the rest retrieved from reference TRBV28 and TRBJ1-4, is DVKVTQSSRYLVKRTGEKVFLECVQDMDHENMFWYRQDPGLGLRLIYFSYDVKMKEKGDIPEGYSVSREKKERFSLILESASTNQTSMYLCASSPFPGLKLFFGSGTQLSVL.

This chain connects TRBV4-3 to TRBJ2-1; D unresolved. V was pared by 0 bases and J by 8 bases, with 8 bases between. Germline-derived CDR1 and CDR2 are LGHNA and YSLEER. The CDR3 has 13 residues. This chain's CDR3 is CASSQDFTHEQFF. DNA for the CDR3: TGCGCCAGCAGCCAAGATTTTACCCATGAGCAGTTCTTC.

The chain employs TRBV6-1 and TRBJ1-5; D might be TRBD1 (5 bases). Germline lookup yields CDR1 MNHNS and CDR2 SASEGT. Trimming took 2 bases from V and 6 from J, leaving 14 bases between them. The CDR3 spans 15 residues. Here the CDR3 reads CASSEWGTGGQPQHF. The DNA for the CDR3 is TGTGCCAGCAGTGAATGGGGGACGGGGGGTCAGCCCCAGCATTTT.